This T cell receptor (beta chain) derives from a study of vaccination and CD4 T cells after COVID-19. Study outcomes and limitations: Median SARS-CoV-2-reactive clonotype numbers went from 21 to 38; this increase was not significant.

This CDR3 contains 14 residues. With V trimmed by 5 bases and J by 2 bases, 5 bases remained unmatched. The germline gives CDR1 SGHTA, CDR2 FQGNSA. Indicated treatment: roughly ten-day PBMC culture with coronavirus spike peptide pools or control peptides (ViraFEST assay). Regarding this clonotype: Antigen specificity is unknown.

Cultured CD4+ T-cell DNA underwent Oncomine TCR Beta short-read sequencing. TCRdb re-called the PCR reads with MiXCR, one entry per CDR3 protein. The table shows roughly 12,000 distinct CDR3 sequences, with 76% occurring only once. Sequencing was carried out using CD4+ T cells from blood, cultured in vitro. The origin of this receptor is a human donor who had recovered from COVID-19. The chain couples TRBV7-2 to TRBJ2-7, with 8 bases aligning to TRBD2. The CDR3 sequence: CASSPETSAYEQYF. DNA of the CDR3: TGTGCCAGCAGCCCGGAGACTAGCGCCTACGAGCAGTACTTC.